This TCR beta chain was recorded in a study of memory CD4+ T cells and cytomegalovirus serostatus. Trimming took off 4 bases at V and 5 bases at J, with 5 bases between the two ends. The CDR3 length is 10 residues. The V gene's germline CDR1 is DFQATT and CDR2 SNEGSKA (reference sequence). Single viable CD3+CD4+CD8-CD45RO+ cells were sorted as the memory CD4+ T cells. In the original analysis: After removing out-of-frame reads, around 2 million distinct TCRbeta sequences remained. Profiled with immunoSEQ multiplex PCR; TCRdb holds only in-frame clones, not every one. V, J and clone size were drawn from that table, and D and trimming were deduced from the DNA. The sample holds 50,000 to 70,000 clones, roughly 80% seen once.

This chain uses TRBV20-1 with TRBJ2-5; D is unresolved. The sequence came from an adult in good health and CMV-seronegative. The sample taken for sequencing was memory CD4+ T cells from blood. In nucleotides, the CDR3 is TGCAGTGCTACCTTGGAGACCCAGTACTTC. It yields the protein CSATLETQYF.